This entry lists 5 T cell receptor beta chains sequenced from one sample in a study of T cell responses to AZD1222 COVID-19 vaccine. Assay used: immunoSEQ multiplex PCR; TCRdb lists only in-frame clones, some missing. The sample yields about 180,000 clones, 80% to 90% seen once. The specimen was peripheral blood, collected on day 0 of AZD1222 vaccination. The receptors derive from an adult in good health.

The chain has TRBV2 and TRBJ2-2; 9 bases are shared with TRBD1. CDR3 length equals 14 residues. Germline V gives CDR1 SNHLY, CDR2 FYNNEI. The trim removed 7 bases at V and 5 bases at J, leaving 5 bases unmatched. CDR3 sequence: CASTPGTGTGELFF. The CDR3 DNA follows: TGTGCCAGCACTCCCGGGACAGGGACCGGGGAGCTGTTTTTT. The entire variable domain, with the rest obtained from reference TRBV2 and TRBJ2-2, is as follows: EPEVTQTPSHQVTQMGQEVILRCVPISNHLYFYWYRQILGQKVEFLVSFYNNEISEKSEIFDDQFSVERPDGSNFTLKIRSTKLEDSAMYFCASTPGTGTGELFFGEGSRLTVL.

The V and J genes are TRBV19 and TRBJ1-1; D gene ambiguous. The CDR3 covers 16 residues. Trimming pared 0 bases from V and 3 bases from J, leaving 14 bases between. Per germline, CDR1 LNHDA and CDR2 SQIVND (reference sequence). The CDR3 sequence is CASSIDPEWGYTEAFF. In DNA, the CDR3 is TGTGCCAGTAGTATAGATCCGGAATGGGGATACACTGAAGCTTTCTTT.

The V and J genes are TRBV5-1 and TRBJ1-4; the D gene is possibly TRBD1 (5 bases). The germline V and J ends were trimmed by 1 base and 8 bases, with 15 bases remaining between them. This CDR3 has 15 amino acids. Germline V lookup: CDR1 SGHRS, CDR2 YFSETQ. The CDR3 region is CASSLMAREGEKLFF. The CDR3 DNA follows: TGCGCCAGCAGCTTGATGGCCAGGGAGGGAGAAAAACTGTTTTTT. The full variable domain, with the rest looked up from reference TRBV5-1 and TRBJ1-4, is KAGVTQTPRYLIKTRGQQVTLSCSPISGHRSVSWYQQTPGQGLQFLFEYFSETQRNKGNFPGRFSGRQFSNSRSEMNVSTLELGDSALYLCASSLMAREGEKLFFGSGTQLSVL.

The chain couples TRBV2 to TRBJ2-5; D is uncertain. Trimming removed 6 bases from V and 4 bases from J, with 6 bases in between. Germline CDR1 reads SNHLY; CDR2 reads FYNNEI. There are 11 residues in the CDR3. DNA for the CDR3: TGTGCCAGCAGGCTACTAGAGACCCAGTACTTC. Translation gives CASRLLETQYF.

The chain employs TRBV5-1 and TRBJ1-1, with 7 bases identical to TRBD1. Germline V gene sequence: CDR1 SGHRS, CDR2 YFSETQ. The junction had 9 bases not matched to a gene; V was cut back by 3 bases and J by 4 bases. The CDR3 spans 15 residues. CDR3: CASSSYAGGSTEAFF. As DNA, the CDR3 is TGCGCCAGCAGCTCATACGCAGGGGGGTCCACTGAAGCTTTCTTT.